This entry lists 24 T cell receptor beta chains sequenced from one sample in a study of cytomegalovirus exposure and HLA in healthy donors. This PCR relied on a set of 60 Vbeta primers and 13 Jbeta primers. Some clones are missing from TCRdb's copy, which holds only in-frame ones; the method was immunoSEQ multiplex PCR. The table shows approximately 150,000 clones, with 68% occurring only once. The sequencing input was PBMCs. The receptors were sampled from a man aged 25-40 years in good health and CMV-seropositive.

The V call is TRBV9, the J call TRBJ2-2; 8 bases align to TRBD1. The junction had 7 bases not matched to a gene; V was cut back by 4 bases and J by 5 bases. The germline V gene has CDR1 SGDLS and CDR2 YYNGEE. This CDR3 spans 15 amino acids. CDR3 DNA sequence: TGTGCCAGCAGCTCCCGGACAGGGTTTACCGGGGAGCTGTTTTTT. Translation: CASSSRTGFTGELFF.

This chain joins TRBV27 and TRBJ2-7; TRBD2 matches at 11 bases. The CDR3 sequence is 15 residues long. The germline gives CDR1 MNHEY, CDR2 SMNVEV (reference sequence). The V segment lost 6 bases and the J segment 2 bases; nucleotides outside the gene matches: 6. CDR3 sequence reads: CASSTGTSGTYEQYF. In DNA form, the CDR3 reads TGTGCCAGCAGCACCGGGACTAGCGGAACCTACGAGCAGTACTTC.

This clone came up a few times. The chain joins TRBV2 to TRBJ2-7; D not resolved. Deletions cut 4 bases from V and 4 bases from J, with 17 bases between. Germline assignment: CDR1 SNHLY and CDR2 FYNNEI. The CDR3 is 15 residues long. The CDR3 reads CASSAVPNRSYEQYF. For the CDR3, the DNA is TGTGCCAGCAGTGCGGTCCCAAATCGCTCTTACGAGCAGTACTTC.

This CDR3 is CAWSVVQNTDTQYF. CDR3 in DNA: TGTGCCTGGAGTGTTGTTCAAAACACAGATACGCAGTATTTT. This chain connects TRBV30 to TRBJ2-3, with D hard to call. Deletions cut 0 bases from V and 2 bases from J, with 9 bases between. The CDR3 consists of 14 residues. Germline CDR1 is GTSNPN and CDR2 is SVGIG (reference sequence).

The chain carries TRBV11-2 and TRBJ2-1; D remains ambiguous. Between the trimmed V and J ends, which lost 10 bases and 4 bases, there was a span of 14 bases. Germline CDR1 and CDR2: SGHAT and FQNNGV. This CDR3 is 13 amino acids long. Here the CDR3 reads CATTTLVYNEQFF. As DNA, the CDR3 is TGTGCCACCACTACCCTGGTGTACAATGAGCAGTTCTTC.

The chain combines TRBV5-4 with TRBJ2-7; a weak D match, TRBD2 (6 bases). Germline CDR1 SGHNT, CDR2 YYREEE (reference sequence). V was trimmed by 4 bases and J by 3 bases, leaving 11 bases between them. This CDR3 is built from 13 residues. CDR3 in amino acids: CASSPGGDYEQYF. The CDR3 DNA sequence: TGTGCCAGCAGCCCTGGCGGGGACTACGAGCAGTACTTC.

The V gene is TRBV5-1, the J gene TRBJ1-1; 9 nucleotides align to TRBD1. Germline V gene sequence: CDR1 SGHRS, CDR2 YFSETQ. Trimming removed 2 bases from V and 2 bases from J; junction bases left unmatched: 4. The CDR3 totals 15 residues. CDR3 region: CASSLQGAYNTEAFF. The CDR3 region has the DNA TGCGCCAGCAGCTTACAGGGGGCGTATAACACTGAAGCTTTCTTT.

The CDR3 bases are TGTGCCAGTGCCACAGGGATGGATACAGATACGCAGTATTTT. Protein product: CASATGMDTDTQYF. This chain uses TRBV25-1 with TRBJ2-3; D might be TRBD1 (6 bases). The CDR3 is made up of 14 amino acids. The V end was cut by 9 bases, the J end by 3 bases, with 16 bases between. Germline CDR1 MGHDK, CDR2 SYGVNS.

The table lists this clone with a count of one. The CDR3 DNA sequence: TGTGCCTGGACTAAAAGTGAGGGATTCAATCAGCCCCAGCATTTT. It encodes CAWTKSEGFNQPQHF. V usage is TRBV30 and J usage is TRBJ1-5, with unresolved D. With 4 bases removed from V and 3 bases from J, the gap between germline ends came to 16 bases. Germline V gives CDR1 GTSNPN, CDR2 SVGIG (reference sequence). There are 15 residues in the CDR3.

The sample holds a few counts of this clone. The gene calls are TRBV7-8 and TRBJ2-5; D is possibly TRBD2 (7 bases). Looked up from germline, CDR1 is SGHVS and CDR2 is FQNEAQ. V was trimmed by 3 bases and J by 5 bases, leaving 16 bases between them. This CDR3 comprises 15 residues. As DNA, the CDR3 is TGTGCCAGCAGCTTCACCGGGGGGCCGGATGAGACCCAGTACTTC. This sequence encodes CASSFTGGPDETQYF.

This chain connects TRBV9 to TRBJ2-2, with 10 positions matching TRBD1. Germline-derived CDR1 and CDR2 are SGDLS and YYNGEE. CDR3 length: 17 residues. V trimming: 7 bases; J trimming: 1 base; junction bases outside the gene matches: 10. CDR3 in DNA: TGTGCCAGCTCAAGCAGGACAGGGGGGTTGAACACCGGGGAGCTGTTTTTT. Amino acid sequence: CASSSRTGGLNTGELFF.

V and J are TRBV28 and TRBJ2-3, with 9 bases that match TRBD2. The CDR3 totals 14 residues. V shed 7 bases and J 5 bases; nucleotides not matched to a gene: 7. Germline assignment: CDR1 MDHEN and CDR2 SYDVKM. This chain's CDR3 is CASIAGVFRDTQYF. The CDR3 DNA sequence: TGTGCCAGCATAGCGGGAGTGTTTCGAGATACGCAGTATTTT.

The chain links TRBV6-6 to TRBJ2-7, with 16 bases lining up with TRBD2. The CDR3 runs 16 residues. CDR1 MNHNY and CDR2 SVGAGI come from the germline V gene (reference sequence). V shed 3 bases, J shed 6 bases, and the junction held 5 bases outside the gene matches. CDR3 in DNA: TGTGCCAGCAGTTATTCGGGACTAGCGGGAGGGTCCGAGCAGTACTTC. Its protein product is CASSYSGLAGGSEQYF.

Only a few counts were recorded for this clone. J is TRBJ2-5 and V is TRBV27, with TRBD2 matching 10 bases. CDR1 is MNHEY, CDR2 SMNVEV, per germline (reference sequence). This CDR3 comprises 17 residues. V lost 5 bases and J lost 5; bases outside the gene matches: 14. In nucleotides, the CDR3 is TGTGCCAGCAGTCTTAGGACTAGCGGCCCCCCCGGGGAGACCCAGTACTTC. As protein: CASSLRTSGPPGETQYF.

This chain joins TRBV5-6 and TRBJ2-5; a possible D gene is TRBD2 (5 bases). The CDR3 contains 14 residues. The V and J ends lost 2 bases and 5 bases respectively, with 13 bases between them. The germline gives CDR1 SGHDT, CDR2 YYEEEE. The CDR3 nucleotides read TGTGCCAGCAGCTTTGAAGGGAGTGAGGAGACCCAGTACTTC. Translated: CASSFEGSEETQYF.

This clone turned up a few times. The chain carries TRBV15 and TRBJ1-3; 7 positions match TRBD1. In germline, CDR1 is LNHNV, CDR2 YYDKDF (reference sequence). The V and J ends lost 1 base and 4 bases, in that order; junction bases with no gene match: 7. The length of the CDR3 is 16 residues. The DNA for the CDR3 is TGTGCCACCAGCAGAGTGGAAACAGGGGCAGGAAACACCATATATTTT. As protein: CATSRVETGAGNTIYF.

The CDR3 here is CASGQAGVPYNEQFF. The CDR3, as DNA: TGTGCCAGCGGTCAAGCGGGAGTCCCCTACAATGAGCAGTTCTTC. This chain connects TRBV7-3 to TRBJ2-1; TRBD2 matches 8 bases. There are 15 residues in the CDR3. Germline V CDR1 and CDR2: SGHTA, FQGTGA. V trimming: 8 bases; J trimming: 2 bases; junction bases outside the gene matches: 8.

The CDR3 spells CASSFQGAVEQYF. The CDR3 DNA follows: TGTGCCAGCAGTTTCCAGGGGGCCGTCGAGCAGTACTTC. The V call is TRBV27, the J call TRBJ2-7; TRBD1 matches at 8 bases. This CDR3 is 13 amino acids long. Germline assignment: CDR1 MNHEY and CDR2 SMNVEV (reference sequence). V gave up 3 bases and J gave up 6 bases; unmatched junction bases: 4.

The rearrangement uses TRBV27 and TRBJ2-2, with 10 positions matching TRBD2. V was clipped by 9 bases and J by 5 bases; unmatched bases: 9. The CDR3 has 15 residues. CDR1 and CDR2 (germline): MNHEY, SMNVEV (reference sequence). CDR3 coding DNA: TGTGCCAGTAGAAGGACTAGCGGAGAGACCGGGGAGCTGTTTTTT. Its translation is CASRRTSGETGELFF.

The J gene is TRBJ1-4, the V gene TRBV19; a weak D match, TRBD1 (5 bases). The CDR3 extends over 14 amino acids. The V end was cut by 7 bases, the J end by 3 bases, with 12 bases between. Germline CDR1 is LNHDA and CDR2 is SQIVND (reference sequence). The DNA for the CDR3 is TGTGCCAGTACCCCACAGGCAGCTAATGAAAAACTGTTTTTT. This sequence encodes CASTPQAANEKLFF.

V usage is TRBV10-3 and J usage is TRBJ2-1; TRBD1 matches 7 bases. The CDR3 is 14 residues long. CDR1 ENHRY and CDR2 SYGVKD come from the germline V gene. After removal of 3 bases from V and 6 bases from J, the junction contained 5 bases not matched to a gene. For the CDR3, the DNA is TGTGCCATCAGTGAAGACAGGGTGAGCAATGAGCAGTTCTTC. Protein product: CAISEDRVSNEQFF.

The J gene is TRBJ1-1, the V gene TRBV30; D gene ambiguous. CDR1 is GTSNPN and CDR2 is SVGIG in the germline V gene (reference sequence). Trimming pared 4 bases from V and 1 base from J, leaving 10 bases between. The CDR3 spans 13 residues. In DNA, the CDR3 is TGTGCCTGGATGGTACAGCAGAACACTGAAGCTTTCTTT. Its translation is CAWMVQQNTEAFF.

CDR3 in amino acids: CASSLGGLAIYNEQFF. CDR3 DNA sequence: TGTGCCAGCAGCTTAGGGGGGCTAGCTATCTACAATGAGCAGTTCTTC. This sequence joins TRBV7-8 and TRBJ2-1, with D perhaps matching TRBD1 (6 bases). The CDR3 has 16 residues. From germline, CDR1 is SGHVS and CDR2 FQNEAQ. V dropped 1 base and J dropped 3 bases, with 13 bases sitting between them.

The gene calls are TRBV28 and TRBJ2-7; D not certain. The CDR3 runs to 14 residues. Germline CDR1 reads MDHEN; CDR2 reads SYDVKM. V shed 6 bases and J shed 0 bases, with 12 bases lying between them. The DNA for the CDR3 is TGTGCCAGCAGAACGACACCGAGCTCCTACGAGCAGTACTTC. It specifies CASRTTPSSYEQYF.